These T cell receptor beta chains were read from a single sample in a study of T cell repertoires in cytomegalovirus infection. TCRdb called the reads again in MiXCR, with one record for every CDR3 protein. The table lists 85,000 to 130,000 distinct CDR3 sequences, less than 25% of them singletons, with 30% to 40% in the top ten. The specimen sequenced was CD8+ T cells from PBMCs. The receptors originated from a human donor in good health (CMV status not recorded). Some clones in this sample may be carry-over from other donors' samples. Each CDR3 is given with its conserved first and last residue. D genes are given only for firm matches. Part of the rows lack a size; the others show once, few, many or a class for expanded clones.

>14|TRBJ1-4|many|NA|TRBV11-2
TGTGCCAGCACCAAGGGACGGAGTAATGAAAAACTGTTTTTT
CASTKGRSNEKLFF
>14|TRBJ1-2|few|TRBD1|TRBV29-1
TGCAGCGCCTCATCGGACAGGGAGATCCATGGCTACACCTTC
CSASSDREIHGYTF
>11|TRBJ2-1|NA|NA|TRBV7-8
TGTGCCAGCACCGACACTAATGAGCAGTTCTTC
CASTDTNEQFF
>16|TRBJ1-1|NA|TRBD1|TRBV19
TGTGCCAGTAAGCTTAGGGGGCCTATAATCTCCACTGAAGCTTTCTTT
CASKLRGPIISTEAFF
>16|TRBJ1-2|NA|NA|TRBV9
TGTGCCAGCAGCGTAGCTCCGGAAGATACTAACTATGGCTACACCTTC
CASSVAPEDTNYGYTF
>15|TRBJ1-1|few|NA|TRBV19
TGTGCCAGTAGTATTTCGGGAGGGTCTCGGACTGAAGCTTTCTTT
CASSISGGSRTEAFF
>16|TRBJ1-5|many|NA|TRBV12-3/TRBV12-4
TGTGCCAGCAGTGGACGGACCAATCAGCCCATGTGGCCCCAGCATTTT
CASSGRTNQPMWPQHF
>15|TRBJ2-7|few|TRBD1|TRBV6-5
TGTGCCAGCAGTTACGGACAGGATTCCATCTACGAGCAGTACTTC
CASSYGQDSIYEQYF
>14|TRBJ2-1|few|TRBD1|TRBV12-3/TRBV12-4
TGTGCCAGCAGTTTAGGAGGGACAGACAATGAGCAGTTCTTC
CASSLGGTDNEQFF
>14|TRBJ2-5|NA|TRBD2|TRBV28
TGTGCCGCCGCCGGCGGGGGGGCCCTAGAGACCCAGTACTTC
CAAAGGGALETQYF
>13|TRBJ2-2|NA|NA|TRBV5-1
TGCGCCAGCAGCTTGGATGGCACCGGGGAGCTGTTTTTT
CASSLDGTGELFF
>11|TRBJ2-7|NA|NA|TRBV27
TGTGCCAGCCAAAGGGGCTACGAGCAGTACTTC
CASQRGYEQYF
>16|TRBJ1-5|few|NA|TRBV19
TGTGCCAGTACCCCTCCTCTGCAGGGGTCGAATCAGCCCCAGCATTTT
CASTPPLQGSNQPQHF
>16|TRBJ1-1|NA|NA|TRBV28
TGTGCCAGCAGTCAAGGGCGCCCGGGGGTGAACACTGAAGCTTTCTTT
CASSQGRPGVNTEAFF
>20|TRBJ2-1|NA|TRBD2|TRBV4-1
TGCGCCAGCAGCCCCGGCGGGGCTAGCGGGGGGGCCGGGTCCTACAATGAGCAGTTCTTC
CASSPGGASGGAGSYNEQFF
>13|TRBJ2-1|few|TRBD2|TRBV12-3/TRBV12-4
TGTGCCAGCAGTTTTGGGGAGGGGTATGAGCAGTTCTTC
CASSFGEGYEQFF
>13|TRBJ1-2|NA|NA|TRBV20-1
TGCAGTGCTAGAGATCTGGGGTCCTATGGCTACACCTTC
CSARDLGSYGYTF
>14|TRBJ2-1|many|NA|TRBV7-8
TGTGCCAGCAGCTCGAGCGGTACCTACAATGAGCAGTTCTTC
CASSSSGTYNEQFF
>14|TRBJ2-5|many|TRBD2|TRBV7-3
TGTGCCAGCAGCCCCGGGGGGTACGGCGGGACCCAGTACTTC
CASSPGGYGGTQYF
>14|TRBJ1-5|NA|NA|TRBV4-1
TGCGCCAGCAGCCAAGATCCGGGGAATCAGCCCCAGCATTTT
CASSQDPGNQPQHF
>15|TRBJ2-1|NA|TRBD1|TRBV5-8
TGTGCCAGCAGCTTTATGGGACAGGGACTGAATGAGCAGTTCTTC
CASSFMGQGLNEQFF
>13|TRBJ2-7|many|NA|TRBV7-2
TGTGCCAGCAGCTTAGGGTCGGCCTACGAGCAGTACTTC
CASSLGSAYEQYF
>15|TRBJ2-2|NA|TRBD2|TRBV29-1
TGCAGCGCCAGGGCGGCGGGAGTGCGGACCGGGGAGCTGTTTTTT
CSARAAGVRTGELFF
>16|TRBJ1-1|NA|NA|TRBV2
TGTGCCAGCGGTTTCGGGGGGCGTATGGGGTACACTGAAGCTTTCTTT
CASGFGGRMGYTEAFF
>16|TRBJ2-7|once|TRBD2|TRBV7-9
TGTGCCAGCAGCTCTCTCGGCGGGGGAGGTTACTACGAGCAGTACTTC
CASSSLGGGGYYEQYF
>14|TRBJ1-4|NA|NA|TRBV23-1
TGCGCCAGCAGTCAGGGAGTGCCAGCGGAAAAACTGTTTTTT
CASSQGVPAEKLFF
>16|TRBJ2-5|NA|TRBD1|TRBV13
TGTGCCAGCAGCTTAGTGGGACAGGGGGCGCGAGAGACCCAGTACTTC
CASSLVGQGARETQYF
>15|TRBJ2-5|many|TRBD1|TRBV7-9
TGTGCCAGCAGCGCCGGGACAGGGGGCCGGCAGACCCAGTACTTC
CASSAGTGGRQTQYF